This TCR beta chain was recorded in a study of beta chain features in type 1 diabetes. Across the study: Cell yields, gender and age were similar in healthy donors and patients. General observations from the study: A PCR bias possibly favoring shorter templates would apply equally to patients and controls. Moderate but significant shortening of TCRB CDR3s was recorded in all four CD4+ subsets from Type 1 diabetes patients. An over-representation of cells with high TCR expression could result from cDNA sequencing.

The CDR3 contains 17 residues. V was cut by 0 bases and J by 2 bases, with 19 bases left in between. CDR1 GTSNPN and CDR2 SVGIG come from the germline V gene (reference sequence). Isolated RNA was reverse transcribed in full, so expressed TCRB transcripts were sequenced. Libraries were prepared by immunoSEQ multiplex PCR; TCRdb keeps only in-frame clonotypes and omits some of them. This sample yields hundreds of thousands of clones, of which about 14% are seen a single time; approximately 0.043% belongs to the top ten. Cells sorted by CD45RO/CCR7/CD25/CD127/CD95/CD27 comprised CD4+ naive, central memory, regulatory and stem cell-like memory cells. As for this clone: The antigen remains undetermined.

The receptor's source is a man younger than 35 with type 1 diabetes. The gene calls are TRBV30 and TRBJ2-5; perhaps TRBD2 as D (5 bases). Sequencing used naive CD4+ T cells from blood. As DNA, the CDR3 is TGTGCCTGGAGTGTACCCCAACTAGAAGGTCGGCAAGAGACCCAGTACTTC. This translates into CAWSVPQLEGRQETQYF.